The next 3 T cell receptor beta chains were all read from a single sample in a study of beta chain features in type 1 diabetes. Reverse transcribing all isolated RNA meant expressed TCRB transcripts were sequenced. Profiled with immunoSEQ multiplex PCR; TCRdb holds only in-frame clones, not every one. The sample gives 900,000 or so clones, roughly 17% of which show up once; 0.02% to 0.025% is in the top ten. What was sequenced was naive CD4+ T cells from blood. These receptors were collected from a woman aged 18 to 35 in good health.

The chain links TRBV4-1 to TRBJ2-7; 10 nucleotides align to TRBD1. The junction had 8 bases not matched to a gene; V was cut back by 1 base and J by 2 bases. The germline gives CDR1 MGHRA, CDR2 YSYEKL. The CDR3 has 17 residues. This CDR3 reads CASSQVAGTGDTYEQYF. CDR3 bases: TGCGCCAGCAGCCAAGTAGCCGGGACAGGGGACACCTACGAGCAGTACTTC.

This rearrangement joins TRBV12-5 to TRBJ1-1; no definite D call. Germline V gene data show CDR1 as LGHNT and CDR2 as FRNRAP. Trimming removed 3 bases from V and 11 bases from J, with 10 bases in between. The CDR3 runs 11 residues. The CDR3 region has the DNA TGTGCTAGTGGTTTAGAAGGGAGGGCTTTCTTT. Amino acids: CASGLEGRAFF.

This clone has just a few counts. The CDR3 region is CASTRTATWPEAFF. The CDR3 DNA sequence: TGTGCCAGCACCCGGACAGCAACTTGGCCTGAAGCTTTCTTT. V is TRBV6-5 and J is TRBJ1-1; tentatively, D is TRBD1 (6 bases). Germline loops: CDR1 MNHEY, CDR2 SVGAGI. This CDR3 is 14 amino acids long. V lost 7 bases, J lost 6 bases, and 18 bases lay in between.